Presented here are 8 T cell receptor beta chains from one specimen sequenced in a study of T-cell memory formation after mild COVID-19. TCRdb re-called the 5' RACE reads through MiXCR, storing one row per CDR3 protein. Among 140,000 or so distinct CDR3 sequences listed, 11% to 15% were seen once. The sequenced material came from PBMCs or a T cell subset sorted from them (not recorded which). These receptors came from an adult woman who had mild COVID-19 (a few samples of this study predate the infection). Cell type and time point are not known.

The rearrangement uses TRBV3-1 and TRBJ2-5; the D gene could be TRBD1 or TRBD2 (5 bases each). CDR3 length: 17 amino acids. The germline CDR1 and CDR2 sequences are LGHDT and YNNKEL (reference sequence). Trimming removed 4 bases from V and 1 base from J, with 19 bases in between. The CDR3 sequence: CASSRAREGEIQETQYF. Here the CDR3 DNA reads TGTGCCAGCAGCCGCGCAAGGGAAGGGGAGATCCAAGAGACCCAGTACTTC.

In this sample, this clonotype turned up many times. V usage is TRBV9 and J usage is TRBJ2-1; 10 bases line up with TRBD1. Germline V gene lookup returns CDR1 SGDLS and CDR2 YYNGEE. The CDR3 is 16 residues long. Trimming at V came to 1 base and at J to 5 bases, leaving 6 bases not matched to a gene. This CDR3 is CASSVSRDRGDNEQFF. The CDR3, as DNA: TGTGCCAGCAGCGTATCCCGGGACAGGGGAGACAATGAGCAGTTCTTC. The full variable domain, rest sourced from reference TRBV9 and TRBJ2-1, is DSGVTQTPKHLITATGQRVTLRCSPRSGDLSVYWYQQSLDQGLQFLIQYYNGEERAKGNILERFSAQQFPDLHSELNLSSLELGDSALYFCASSVSRDRGDNEQFFGPGTRLTVL.

The chain joins TRBV12-3 or TRBV12-4 to TRBJ2-7, with TRBD2 matching over 8 bases. V was pared by 5 bases and J by 3 bases, with 12 bases of the junction left unmatched. The CDR3 length is 16 residues. In DNA, the CDR3 is TGTGCCAGCAGTACGAGGAGTCCCGGGACTAGCTACGAGCAGTACTTC. Its translation is CASSTRSPGTSYEQYF.

This chain connects TRBV6-2 or TRBV6-3 to TRBJ2-7; D is unresolved. Trimming shortened V by 6 bases and J by 2 bases, and 23 bases separated the two germline ends. The V gene's germline CDR1 is MNHEY and CDR2 SVGEGT. The length of the CDR3 is 17 residues. The DNA of the CDR3 is TGTGCCAGCAGCCTTATGAAAGGGCAGACGCCTACCTACGAGCAGTACTTC. This codes for CASSLMKGQTPTYEQYF.

This clonotype was recorded a few times. V gene TRBV24-1 combines with J gene TRBJ2-5; TRBD1 agrees at 10 bases. Germline V gives CDR1 KGHDR, CDR2 SFDVKD. J gave up 5 bases and V 4 bases, and 3 bases lay outside the gene matches. This CDR3 spans 14 amino acids. CDR3 in amino acids: CATSEGTGVETQYF. CDR3 bases: TGTGCCACCAGTGAAGGGACAGGGGTGGAGACCCAGTACTTC.

The chain couples TRBV7-6 to TRBJ2-1; TRBD1 agrees at 9 bases. Germline values: CDR1 SGHVS, CDR2 FNYEAQ. There are 15 residues in the CDR3. J was trimmed by 5 bases and V by 5 bases; bases with no gene match: 7. The CDR3 is CASSPWTGDNNEQFF. The CDR3 DNA reads TGTGCCAGCAGCCCTTGGACAGGGGATAACAATGAGCAGTTCTTC.

The table lists this clonotype with a few counts. The CDR3 sequence is CAIRDSLSNYGYTF. The CDR3 DNA reads as TGTGCCATCAGGGACAGTCTCTCTAACTATGGCTACACCTTC. The chain combines TRBV10-3 with TRBJ1-2; D is perhaps TRBD1 (6 bases). V shed 6 bases and J shed 0 bases, with 11 bases lying between them. This CDR3 is built from 14 residues. CDR1 is ENHRY, CDR2 SYGVKD, per germline.

This clonotype was counted many times. CDR3 residues: CASSLQGMNTEAFF. CDR3 coding DNA: TGTGCCAGCAGCTTGCAGGGGATGAACACTGAAGCTTTCTTT. This rearrangement joins TRBV7-2 to TRBJ1-1; TRBD1 might be the D (6 bases). CDR3 length equals 14 residues. V lost 3 bases to trimming and J lost 0 bases, with 8 bases between them. Germline V lookup: CDR1 SGHTA, CDR2 FQGNSA.